A single sample gave rise to the 5 T cell receptor beta chains below, sequenced in a study of blood T cells in healthy people across ages. Alongside a J-beta primer mix, a sample-barcoded 5' primer served in a second PCR lasting roughly 6 to 12 cycles. TCRdb reprocessed the 5' RACE reads with MiXCR, giving one entry per CDR3 protein. This table holds fewer than 800,000 distinct CDR3 sequences, approximately 29% found once. Sequences were obtained from blood. Source of these receptors: a woman older than 75 in good health.

The chain is built from TRBV7-2 and TRBJ2-1, with 11 bases fitting TRBD1. V dropped 6 bases and J dropped 15; count of bases not matched to a gene: 7. The length of the CDR3 is 12 residues. Per germline, CDR1 SGHTA and CDR2 FQGNSA. In DNA form, the CDR3 reads TGTGCCAGCAGTTCTGGACAGGGGGCTCTGTTCTTC. Amino acids: CASSSGQGALFF.

With respect to this clonotype: A single base separates this from a much larger clone, so it may be a read error. The chain combines TRBV2 with TRBJ1-2; a weak D match, TRBD1 (6 bases). This CDR3 region has 15 residues. CDR1 and CDR2 (germline): SNHLY, FYNNEI. CDR3 DNA sequence: TGTGCCAGCATTAAAGAGGGGGTGGGGAACTGTGGCTACACCTTC. It is translated as CASIKEGVGNCGYTF.

On this clonotype: A single base separates this from a much larger clone, so it may be a read error. The chain recombines TRBV20-1 with TRBJ2-2; no definite D call. Germline values: CDR1 DFQATT, CDR2 SNEGSKA (reference sequence). The V end was cut by 7 bases, the J end by 0 bases, with 9 bases between. The CDR3 runs to 13 residues. In nucleotides, the CDR3 is TGCAGTGTTAATTATCCGAACACCGGGGAGCTGTTTTTT. Its protein is CSVNYPNTGELFF.

Here the CDR3 reads CASSPTDSVSNQPQHF. CDR3 sequence (DNA): TGTGCCAGCAGCCCCACGGACAGTGTCAGCAATCAGCCCCAGCATTTT. This rearrangement joins TRBV9 to TRBJ1-5; tentative D call: TRBD1 (6 bases). The germline V gene encodes CDR1 SGDLS and CDR2 YYNGEE. The CDR3 runs 16 residues. V was shortened by 4 bases and J by 1 base, with 15 bases between the two germline ends.

This clonotype was counted ten times or more. The chain joins TRBV20-1 to TRBJ1-2; D is ambiguous. The CDR3 is 13 residues long. From germline, CDR1 is DFQATT and CDR2 SNEGSKA (reference sequence). Deletions cut 6 bases from V and 4 bases from J, with 15 bases between. The CDR3 nucleotides are TGCAGTGCCCCCCCGGCCGCCGGCTATGGCTACACCTTC. The encoded protein is CSAPPAAGYGYTF.